These 2 T cell receptor beta chains share one sample of origin, sequenced in a study of blood T cell repertoires in COVID-19. Profiled with immunoSEQ multiplex PCR; TCRdb holds only in-frame clones, not every one. The table includes roughly 280,000 clones, about 90% detected once. Sequencing input: peripheral blood. These receptors were obtained from a woman in her twenties or thirties with COVID-19, enrolled during active disease.

The genes are TRBV3-1 (or the pseudogene TRBV3-2) and TRBJ2-3; 11 bases line up with TRBD2. The CDR3 has 15 amino acids. J lost 4 bases, V lost 3 bases, and 3 bases had no gene match. CDR1 and CDR2 (germline): LGHDT, YNNKEL (reference sequence). The CDR3 loop reads CASSQRLAGPDTQYF. The DNA of the CDR3 is TGTGCCAGCAGCCAGCGACTAGCGGGACCAGATACGCAGTATTTT.

The DNA for the CDR3 is TGTGCCAGCAGCTTCGGGGGATCGGGCTACACCTTC. It yields the protein CASSFGGSGYTF. The chain joins TRBV11-2 to TRBJ1-2; possible D gene TRBD1, 5 bases. V lost 3 bases and J lost 8, with 10 bases in between. CDR3 size: 12 residues. In germline, CDR1 is SGHAT, CDR2 FQNNGV.